This T cell receptor (beta chain) is from a study of blood T cell repertoires in COVID-19. On the study more broadly: Collection of acute and convalescent COVID-19 samples took place in the United States, Italy and Spain.

The CDR3 sequence is 17 residues long. V trimming: 0 bases; J trimming: 2 bases; junction bases outside the gene matches: 9. Germline loops: CDR1 SGHRS, CDR2 YFSETQ. In the study's own analysis: Reference gene primer amplification gave estimated nucleated cell counts. Repertoires were generated with immunoSEQ multiplex PCR, while TCRdb's copy carries only in-frame clones and drops some. Clonal size and the V and J genes are those of that table, whereas D and trimming came from the DNA. The data show 110,000 to 150,000 clones, about 86% seen once. The TCR originated in a woman aged 55-75 years with acute or convalescent COVID-19. Sequenced material: peripheral blood. V gene TRBV5-1 combines with J gene TRBJ2-7; 9 nucleotides line up with TRBD1. CDR3 protein: CASSLDGTGLYTYEQYF. The CDR3 bases are TGCGCCAGCAGCTTGGATGGGACAGGGCTATATACCTACGAGCAGTACTTC.